A selection of T cell receptor beta chains follows, all from one sample in a study of T cell repertoires in cytomegalovirus infection. TCRdb re-analysed the reads in MiXCR, keeping a single row per CDR3 protein. The sample lists under 120,000 distinct CDR3 sequences, roughly 40% occurring once. Their specific antigens are unknown. This specimen consisted of CD8+ T cells from cultured PBMCs, obtained from culture after CMV antigen stimulation. The receptors were sampled from a human donor in good health (CMV status not recorded). Some clones in this sample may be carry-over from other donors' samples. Both conserved end residues are part of each CDR3. Each record gives: CDR3 length, clone size, J gene, V gene, D gene, CDR3 DNA, CDR3 protein. The D gene is left open where the match is weak. Clone size is shown for a subset of rows, as once, few, many or a class of expanded clone.

cdr3_length: 15
clone_size: NA
j_call: TRBJ1-4
v_call: TRBV5-1
d_call: NA
cdr3_nt: TGCGCCAGCAGCTTGGGGTCAGGGCTTAATGAAAAACTGTTTTTT
cdr3_aa: CASSLGSGLNEKLFF

cdr3_length: 15
clone_size: NA
j_call: TRBJ1-4
v_call: TRBV6-6
d_call: NA
cdr3_nt: TGTGCCAGCAGCCCCGAAGACGGGCGCCCTGAAAAACTGTTTTTT
cdr3_aa: CASSPEDGRPEKLFF

cdr3_length: 12
clone_size: NA
j_call: TRBJ2-3
v_call: TRBV27
d_call: NA
cdr3_nt: TGTGCCAGTTCACACGACACAGATACGCAGTATTTT
cdr3_aa: CASSHDTDTQYF

cdr3_length: 14
clone_size: NA
j_call: TRBJ2-1
v_call: TRBV24-1
d_call: NA
cdr3_nt: TGTGCCACCAGTGCTCTAGGACAACCCAATGAGCAGTTCTTC
cdr3_aa: CATSALGQPNEQFF

cdr3_length: 15
clone_size: few
j_call: TRBJ1-1
v_call: TRBV4-2
d_call: NA
cdr3_nt: TGTGCCAGCAGCCCGTCTTTTACAGAGTTTCGTGAAGCTTTCTTT
cdr3_aa: CASSPSFTEFREAFF

cdr3_length: 15
clone_size: NA
j_call: TRBJ2-5
v_call: TRBV2
d_call: TRBD1
cdr3_nt: TGTGCCAGCAGTGAAGCGAGACAGGGCTACGAGACCCAGTACTTC
cdr3_aa: CASSEARQGYETQYF

cdr3_length: 13
clone_size: few
j_call: TRBJ2-7
v_call: TRBV20-1
d_call: NA
cdr3_nt: TGCAGTGCTAGGTCGGGCCAGGCCTACGAGCAGTACTTC
cdr3_aa: CSARSGQAYEQYF

cdr3_length: 10
clone_size: few
j_call: TRBJ2-7
v_call: TRBV2
d_call: NA
cdr3_nt: TGTGCCAGCAGTATCCACGAGCAGTACTTC
cdr3_aa: CASSIHEQYF

cdr3_length: 15
clone_size: NA
j_call: TRBJ2-3
v_call: TRBV6-5
d_call: NA
cdr3_nt: TGTGCCAGCAGTTACTCGGCAGGGTTCACAGATACGCAGTATTTT
cdr3_aa: CASSYSAGFTDTQYF

cdr3_length: 14
clone_size: few
j_call: TRBJ2-7
v_call: TRBV11-2
d_call: NA
cdr3_nt: TGTGCCAGCAGCGCCTCAGGAACAACCTACGAGCAGTACTTC
cdr3_aa: CASSASGTTYEQYF

cdr3_length: 13
clone_size: NA
j_call: TRBJ2-1
v_call: TRBV28
d_call: NA
cdr3_nt: TGTGCCACCGCCGGACAGCTTTACAATGAGCAGTTCTTC
cdr3_aa: CATAGQLYNEQFF

cdr3_length: 15
clone_size: NA
j_call: TRBJ2-1
v_call: TRBV2
d_call: NA
cdr3_nt: TGTGCCAGCAGTGATGGGGGGCTAGGATGGAATGAGCAGTTCTTC
cdr3_aa: CASSDGGLGWNEQFF

cdr3_length: 14
clone_size: few
j_call: TRBJ2-3
v_call: TRBV12-3/TRBV12-4
d_call: NA
cdr3_nt: TGTGCCAGCAGTTTAGGGGGGCTGGCAGATACGCAGTATTTT
cdr3_aa: CASSLGGLADTQYF

cdr3_length: 14
clone_size: NA
j_call: TRBJ2-1
v_call: TRBV30
d_call: NA
cdr3_nt: TGTGCCTGGAGTGTAGCGGCAGCGGTCCATGAGCAGTTCTTC
cdr3_aa: CAWSVAAAVHEQFF

cdr3_length: 14
clone_size: NA
j_call: TRBJ2-2
v_call: TRBV28
d_call: NA
cdr3_nt: TGTGCCAGCAGTTTGACTTTGAACACCGGGGAGCTGTTTTTT
cdr3_aa: CASSLTLNTGELFF

cdr3_length: 13
clone_size: few
j_call: TRBJ2-3
v_call: TRBV12-3/TRBV12-4
d_call: NA
cdr3_nt: TGTGCCAGCAGTTTAGTGGTAACAGATACGCAGTATTTT
cdr3_aa: CASSLVVTDTQYF

cdr3_length: 16
clone_size: many
j_call: TRBJ2-1
v_call: TRBV12-3/TRBV12-4
d_call: NA
cdr3_nt: TGTGCCAGCAGTCTCCAACCCGGAGGCTCCTACAATGAGCAGTTCTTC
cdr3_aa: CASSLQPGGSYNEQFF

cdr3_length: 17
clone_size: NA
j_call: TRBJ1-1
v_call: TRBV28
d_call: TRBD1
cdr3_nt: TGTGCCAGCAGCTTACCCCGGGACAGGGGCCCGAACACTGAAGCTTTCTTT
cdr3_aa: CASSLPRDRGPNTEAFF

cdr3_length: 15
clone_size: many
j_call: TRBJ2-5
v_call: TRBV7-2
d_call: NA
cdr3_nt: TGTGCCAGCAAATTAATATGGGACGCAAAAGAGACCCAGTACTTC
cdr3_aa: CASKLIWDAKETQYF

cdr3_length: 17
clone_size: NA
j_call: TRBJ2-2
v_call: TRBV19
d_call: NA
cdr3_nt: TGTGCCAGTAGTTTAGTATGGTTCAGGGCGGACACCGGGGAGCTGTTTTTT
cdr3_aa: CASSLVWFRADTGELFF

cdr3_length: 15
clone_size: NA
j_call: TRBJ1-3
v_call: TRBV7-6
d_call: NA
cdr3_nt: TGTGCCAGCAGCTTAGATGGGAGCTCTGGAAACACCATATATTTT
cdr3_aa: CASSLDGSSGNTIYF

cdr3_length: 14
clone_size: NA
j_call: TRBJ2-7
v_call: TRBV7-8
d_call: TRBD1
cdr3_nt: TGTGCCAGCAGCGTACGGGACAGCTCCTACGAGCAGTACTTC
cdr3_aa: CASSVRDSSYEQYF

cdr3_length: 15
clone_size: many
j_call: TRBJ2-1
v_call: TRBV12-3/TRBV12-4
d_call: NA
cdr3_nt: TGTGCCAGCAGTTCCGTCGAGGGCAGGTACAATGAGCAGTTCTTC
cdr3_aa: CASSSVEGRYNEQFF

cdr3_length: 16
clone_size: many
j_call: TRBJ2-2
v_call: TRBV27
d_call: NA
cdr3_nt: TGTGCCAGCAGTTCCTCCTACGGGGCTAACACCGGGGAGCTGTTTTTT
cdr3_aa: CASSSSYGANTGELFF

cdr3_length: 11
clone_size: few
j_call: TRBJ2-7
v_call: TRBV20-1
d_call: NA
cdr3_nt: TGCAGTGCCGTCGACACGCCCGAGCAGTACTTC
cdr3_aa: CSAVDTPEQYF

cdr3_length: 15
clone_size: few
j_call: TRBJ2-7
v_call: TRBV19
d_call: NA
cdr3_nt: TGTGCCAGTAGCCCATCGTGGGGTGCAGGCTACGAGCAGTACTTC
cdr3_aa: CASSPSWGAGYEQYF

cdr3_length: 14
clone_size: NA
j_call: TRBJ2-1
v_call: TRBV14
d_call: NA
cdr3_nt: TGTGCCAGCAGCCAGAGGGGGGGGCTCAGGGAGCAGTTCTTC
cdr3_aa: CASSQRGGLREQFF

cdr3_length: 19
clone_size: NA
j_call: TRBJ2-2
v_call: TRBV7-6
d_call: TRBD2
cdr3_nt: TGTGCCAGCAGCGAAGAGGGACTAGCGGGGACGCGCATCACCGGGGAGCTGTTTTTT
cdr3_aa: CASSEEGLAGTRITGELFF

cdr3_length: 16
clone_size: NA
j_call: TRBJ1-2
v_call: TRBV12-3/TRBV12-4
d_call: NA
cdr3_nt: TGTGCCAGCAGTTTAGCGGGGGGCGGCATGGACTATGGCTACACCTTC
cdr3_aa: CASSLAGGGMDYGYTF

cdr3_length: 15
clone_size: few
j_call: TRBJ2-7
v_call: TRBV5-6
d_call: TRBD1
cdr3_nt: TGTGCCAGCAGCTTAGACAGGGGGTTCTCCTACGAGCAGTACTTC
cdr3_aa: CASSLDRGFSYEQYF

cdr3_length: 12
clone_size: NA
j_call: TRBJ1-1
v_call: TRBV7-4
d_call: NA
cdr3_nt: TGTGCCAGCAGCTTGGTAACAGCTGAAGCTTTCTTT
cdr3_aa: CASSLVTAEAFF

cdr3_length: 11
clone_size: few
j_call: TRBJ2-7
v_call: TRBV28
d_call: NA
cdr3_nt: TGTGCCAGCGTCACGCCCTACGAGCAGTACTTC
cdr3_aa: CASVTPYEQYF

cdr3_length: 13
clone_size: NA
j_call: TRBJ2-1
v_call: TRBV2
d_call: NA
cdr3_nt: TGTGCCAGCCAATCCCGGGCCGGGGATGAGCAGTTCTTC
cdr3_aa: CASQSRAGDEQFF

cdr3_length: 15
clone_size: NA
j_call: TRBJ2-1
v_call: TRBV28
d_call: NA
cdr3_nt: TGTGCCAGCAGTCCAAGGAAAGGCACGGACTATGAGCAGTTCTTC
cdr3_aa: CASSPRKGTDYEQFF

cdr3_length: 14
clone_size: NA
j_call: TRBJ2-7
v_call: TRBV11-2
d_call: NA
cdr3_nt: TGTGCCAGCAGCTTAGGCCCAGTGCGGTACGAGCAGTACTTC
cdr3_aa: CASSLGPVRYEQYF

cdr3_length: 17
clone_size: NA
j_call: TRBJ2-6
v_call: TRBV19
d_call: NA
cdr3_nt: TGTGCCAGTAGTATACGGGACCCAGGGAGAGGGGCCAACGTCCTGACTTTC
cdr3_aa: CASSIRDPGRGANVLTF

cdr3_length: 14
clone_size: NA
j_call: TRBJ1-4
v_call: TRBV19
d_call: NA
cdr3_nt: TGTGCCAGTAAGGCGGGGCAGAAGAATGAAAAACTGTTTTTT
cdr3_aa: CASKAGQKNEKLFF

cdr3_length: 13
clone_size: NA
j_call: TRBJ1-1
v_call: TRBV29-1
d_call: NA
cdr3_nt: TGCAGCGTTGAACCAGGGGTGAACACTGAAGCTTTCTTT
cdr3_aa: CSVEPGVNTEAFF

cdr3_length: 17
clone_size: once
j_call: TRBJ1-1
v_call: TRBV9
d_call: TRBD1
cdr3_nt: TGTGCCAGCAGCGCCTCACTTCTGGGACAGGGGAACACTGAAGCTTTCTTT
cdr3_aa: CASSASLLGQGNTEAFF

cdr3_length: 17
clone_size: NA
j_call: TRBJ1-1
v_call: TRBV27
d_call: TRBD1
cdr3_nt: TGTGCCAGCAGTTTACAGACAGGGGGAATGCGAGGCACTGAAGCTTTCTTT
cdr3_aa: CASSLQTGGMRGTEAFF